The TCR beta chain under discussion was sequenced for a study of blood T cell repertoires in COVID-19. Whole-study context: Collection of acute and convalescent COVID-19 samples took place in the United States, Italy and Spain. Nucleic acid was either cDNA or gDNA, and it came from T cells, B-cell-depleted T cells, or PBMCs.

The CDR3 spans 14 residues. V was trimmed by 7 bases and J by 2 bases, leaving 14 bases between them. Germline CDR1 reads MNHEY; CDR2 reads SVGAGI. Authors' methods: Using reference gene primer amplification, nucleated cell counts were estimated. The table came from immunoSEQ multiplex PCR; TCRdb's copy has only in-frame clones and leaves some out. V and J calls and clone size are given by that table; D and trimming were obtained from the DNA. Of about 300,000 clones listed, around 82% are singletons. The J gene is TRBJ1-1, the V gene TRBV6-5; D may be TRBD1 (6 bases). The clonotype originates from a woman aged 45 to 65 with acute or convalescent COVID-19. The sample consisted of peripheral blood. The CDR3 spells CASTFHRDNTEAFF. CDR3 nucleotide sequence: TGTGCCAGCACCTTCCACAGGGATAACACTGAAGCTTTCTTT.